What follows is one T cell receptor (beta chain) and its context. The sample originates from a study of blood T cell repertoires in COVID-19. Across the study: Collection of acute and convalescent COVID-19 samples took place in the United States, Italy and Spain.

Original handling: Reference gene primer amplification yielded estimated nucleated cell counts. The data were produced by immunoSEQ multiplex PCR, yet TCRdb's version contains in-frame clones alone and is incomplete. Clone size and the V and J calls come from that table; the DNA yielded D and trimming. This table has around 210,000 clones, about 80% appearing once. The sequenced sample was peripheral blood. The sequence was obtained from a woman older than 75 with COVID-19, enrolled during active disease.

CDR3 nucleotides: TGTGCCAGCAGCTTAGGTTCGGGTCAGCCCCAGCATTTT. It yields the protein CASSLGSGQPQHF. The rearrangement joins TRBV7-6 to TRBJ1-5; D gene uncertain. This CDR3 region has 13 residues. Trimming left V 1 base short and J 6 bases short, with 7 bases between. Germline V gene lookup returns CDR1 SGHVS and CDR2 FNYEAQ.